The 17 T cell receptor beta chains presented below share a single source sample, sequenced in a study of blood T cell repertoires in COVID-19. The repertoire was sequenced with immunoSEQ multiplex PCR; TCRdb's copy has only in-frame clones and lacks some. The sample consists of 80,000 to 100,000 clones, 82% of them appearing once. What was sequenced was peripheral blood. All receptors derive from a man in his 70s with active or convalescent COVID-19.

This sequence joins TRBV6-2 or TRBV6-3 and TRBJ1-2; 9 nucleotides agree with TRBD1. Germline CDR1 reads MNHEY; CDR2 reads SVGEGT. V gave up 4 bases and J gave up 7 bases; unmatched junction bases: 4. The length of the CDR3 is 13 residues. The CDR3 loop reads CASSFYRGLGYTF. CDR3 nucleotide sequence: TGTGCCAGCAGTTTTTACAGGGGGCTTGGCTACACCTTC.

This chain connects TRBV6-5 to TRBJ2-2; D unresolved. Trimming took off 8 bases at V and 5 bases at J, with 15 bases between the two ends. The length of the CDR3 is 14 residues. From germline, CDR1 is MNHEY and CDR2 SVGAGI. This chain's CDR3 is CASAPLTLTGELFF. The CDR3 coding sequence is TGTGCCAGCGCTCCGTTGACTCTTACCGGGGAGCTGTTTTTT.

The gene calls are TRBV6-5 and TRBJ1-3; tentatively, D is TRBD1 (5 bases). This CDR3 has 14 amino acids. The V and J ends lost 5 bases and 3 bases respectively, with 11 bases between them. The germline gives CDR1 MNHEY, CDR2 SVGAGI. The CDR3 spells CASSLGQGGNTIYF. In nucleotides, the CDR3 is TGTGCCAGCAGTCTGGGGCAGGGTGGAAACACCATATATTTT.

This clone is deemed medium-sized. This rearrangement joins TRBV10-1 to TRBJ2-7; weak D call: TRBD1 (5 bases). The CDR3 is 14 amino acids. Trimming left V 3 bases short and J 2 bases short, with 11 bases between. The germline CDR1 and CDR2 sequences are WNHNN and SYGVQD (reference sequence). The DNA of the CDR3 is TGCGCCAGCAGTGACGGCAGGGCGGCCTACGAGCAGTACTTC. The encoded protein is CASSDGRAAYEQYF.

This chain connects TRBV7-9 to TRBJ2-7; D is possibly TRBD1 (6 bases). V was shortened by 1 base and J by 2 bases, with 12 bases between the two germline ends. This CDR3 has 15 residues. Germline V gene lookup returns CDR1 SEHNR and CDR2 FQNEAQ (reference sequence). CDR3 amino acids: CASSLGGGIPYEQYF. The CDR3 nucleotides are TGTGCCAGCAGCTTAGGAGGGGGTATTCCCTACGAGCAGTACTTC.

The chain is built from TRBV3-1 (or the pseudogene TRBV3-2) and TRBJ2-3; weak D call: TRBD2 (6 bases). V lost 4 bases and J 2 bases, leaving 16 bases between the germline ends. This CDR3 region has 16 residues. The V gene's germline CDR1 is LGHDT and CDR2 YNNKEL (reference sequence). The CDR3 nucleotides read TGTGCCAGCAGCCGCGGGACCCTCGGCCCCACAGATACGCAGTATTTT. Its translation is CASSRGTLGPTDTQYF.

The CDR3 loop reads CASSFQGTNEKLFF. The CDR3 nucleotides read TGCGCCAGCAGCTTTCAGGGTACTAATGAAAAACTGTTTTTT. The J gene is TRBJ1-4, the V gene TRBV5-1, with TRBD1 as a possible D gene (5 bases). Trimming removed 2 bases from V and 2 bases from J, with 7 bases in between. Germline values: CDR1 SGHRS, CDR2 YFSETQ. The CDR3 consists of 14 residues.

This chain uses TRBV14 with TRBJ2-3, with 11 bases fitting TRBD2. After removal of 4 bases from V and 2 bases from J, the junction contained 5 bases not matched to a gene. Germline loops: CDR1 SGHDN, CDR2 FVKESK. The CDR3 totals 16 residues. The CDR3 nucleotides are TGTGCCAGCAGCCCCTGGGGACTAGCGGCCACAGATACGCAGTATTTT. This translates into CASSPWGLAATDTQYF.

The chain employs TRBV5-5 and TRBJ2-3, with D perhaps matching TRBD2 (7 bases). CDR1 is SGHKS and CDR2 is YYEKEE in the germline V gene (reference sequence). Trimming removed 4 bases at V and 1 base at J, with 16 bases between. CDR3 size: 16 residues. The CDR3 bases are TGTGCCAGCAGCCACACCCGGGGGGCCCGCACAGATACGCAGTATTTT. Its protein is CASSHTRGARTDTQYF.

J is TRBJ2-1 and V is TRBV20-1, with D perhaps matching TRBD2 (6 bases). Deletions cut 8 bases from V and 9 bases from J, with 14 bases between. The CDR3 is 11 residues long. The V gene's germline CDR1 is DFQATT and CDR2 SNEGSKA (reference sequence). The CDR3 DNA follows: TGCAGTACATCCTGGGAGGTTGAGCAGTTCTTC. It yields the protein CSTSWEVEQFF.

This sequence joins TRBV11-3 and TRBJ2-5; D possibly corresponds to TRBD2 (6 bases). Germline values: CDR1 SGHNT, CDR2 YENEEA. V was pared by 3 bases and J by 2 bases, with 7 bases between. This CDR3 is 13 amino acids long. Here the CDR3 DNA reads TGTGCCAGCAGCTTGGGACTGCAAGAGACCCAGTACTTC. Residues: CASSLGLQETQYF.

The rearrangement uses TRBV29-1 and TRBJ2-5; 7 positions agree with TRBD2. V trimming: 4 bases; J trimming: 5 bases; junction bases outside the gene matches: 4. The length of the CDR3 is 12 residues. Germline loops: CDR1 SQVTM, CDR2 ANQGSEA. CDR3 amino acids: CSVGTRHETQYF. CDR3 sequence (DNA): TGCAGCGTTGGGACTAGACATGAGACCCAGTACTTC.

The chain recombines TRBV30 with TRBJ1-2; TRBD1 aligns across 8 bases. Losses at the gene ends were 3 bases for V and 5 bases for J; bases not matched to a gene: 8. The V gene's germline CDR1 is GTSNPN and CDR2 SVGIG (reference sequence). This CDR3 has 14 residues. CDR3 sequence (DNA): TGTGCCTGGAGCCAGGGGGCGTTTGGGTATGGCTACACCTTC. The encoded protein is CAWSQGAFGYGYTF.

The chain uses TRBV18 and TRBJ1-2; perhaps TRBD1 as D (6 bases). Germline values: CDR1 KGHSH, CDR2 LQKENI. There are 14 residues in the CDR3. Trimming removed 3 bases from V and 6 bases from J, with 14 bases in between. The CDR3 here is CASSPNRDGDGYTF. In DNA, the CDR3 is TGTGCCAGCTCACCTAACAGGGATGGGGATGGCTACACCTTC. Looking up the rest from reference TRBV18 and TRBJ1-2 gives the full variable domain: NAGVMQNPRHLVRRRGQEARLRCSPMKGHSHVYWYRQLPEEGLKFMVYLQKENIIDESGMPKERFSAEFPKEGPSILRIQQVVRGDSAAYFCASSPNRDGDGYTFGSGTRLTVV.

The V call is TRBV5-8, the J call TRBJ1-3; maybe TRBD1 (5 bases). CDR3 length: 14 amino acids. Germline V CDR1 and CDR2: SGHTS, YDEGEE. V gave up 2 bases and J gave up 3 bases, with 9 bases separating them. The CDR3 here is CASSFPGHGNTIYF. CDR3 nucleotides: TGTGCCAGCAGCTTCCCAGGGCATGGAAACACCATATATTTT.

DNA for the CDR3: TGTGCCAGCAGCCCAACCAGGCAAGAGACCCAGTACTTC. Its protein is CASSPTRQETQYF. J is TRBJ2-5 and V is TRBV7-2; no firm D call. CDR1 and CDR2 from the germline V gene are SGHTA and FQGNSA. Trimming took 5 bases from V and 2 from J, leaving 9 bases between them. The CDR3 contains 13 residues.

V usage is TRBV2 and J usage is TRBJ1-4; TRBD1 is a possible D gene (6 bases). This CDR3 is 14 amino acids long. V was pared by 8 bases and J by 7 bases, with 17 bases between. From germline, CDR1 is SNHLY and CDR2 FYNNEI. This CDR3 is CASLQDRIAEKLFF. CDR3 DNA sequence: TGTGCCAGCTTACAAGACAGGATTGCTGAAAAACTGTTTTTT.